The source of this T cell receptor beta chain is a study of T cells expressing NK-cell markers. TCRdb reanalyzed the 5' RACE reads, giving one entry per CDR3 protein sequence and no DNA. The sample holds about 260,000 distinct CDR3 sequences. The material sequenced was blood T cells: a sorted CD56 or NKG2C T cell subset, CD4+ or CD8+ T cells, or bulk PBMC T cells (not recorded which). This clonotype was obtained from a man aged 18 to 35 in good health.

CDR3 amino acids: CASRQNNRYGYTF. This chain links TRBV6-6 with TRBJ1-2. The length of the CDR3 is 13 residues. Looked up from germline, CDR1 is MNHNY and CDR2 is SVGAGI (reference sequence).